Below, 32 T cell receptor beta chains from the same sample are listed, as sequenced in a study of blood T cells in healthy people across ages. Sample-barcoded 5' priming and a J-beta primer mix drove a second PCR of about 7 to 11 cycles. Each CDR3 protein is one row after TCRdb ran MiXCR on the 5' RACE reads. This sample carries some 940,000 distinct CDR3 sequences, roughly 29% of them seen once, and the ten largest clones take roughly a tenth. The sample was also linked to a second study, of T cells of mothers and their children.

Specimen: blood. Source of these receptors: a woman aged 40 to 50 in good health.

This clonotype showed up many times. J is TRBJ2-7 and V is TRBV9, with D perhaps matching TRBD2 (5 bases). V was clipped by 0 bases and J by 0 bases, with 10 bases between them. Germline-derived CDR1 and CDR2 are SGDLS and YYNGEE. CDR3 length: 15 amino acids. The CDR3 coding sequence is TGTGCCAGCAGCGTAGCCAGGACTTGCTCCTACGAGCAGTACTTC. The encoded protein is CASSVARTCSYEQYF.

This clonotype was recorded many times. This chain's CDR3 is CSVWVGGYTF. The CDR3 nucleotides are TGCAGTGTTTGGGTCGGCGGCTACACCTTC. The genes are TRBV20-1 and TRBJ1-2; D is unclear. The ends were cut back, 7 bases at V and 8 bases at J, with 11 bases in the middle. The CDR3 totals 10 residues. The germline CDR1 and CDR2 sequences are DFQATT and SNEGSKA (reference sequence).

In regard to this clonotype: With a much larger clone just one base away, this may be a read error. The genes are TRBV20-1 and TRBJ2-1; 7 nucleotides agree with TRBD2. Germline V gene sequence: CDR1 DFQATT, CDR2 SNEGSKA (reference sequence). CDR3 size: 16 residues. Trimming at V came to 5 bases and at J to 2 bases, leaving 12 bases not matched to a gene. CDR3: CSAGYPAGPTYNEQFF. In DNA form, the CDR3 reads TGCAGTGCTGGATACCCAGCGGGACCCACCTACAATGAGCAGTTCTTC.

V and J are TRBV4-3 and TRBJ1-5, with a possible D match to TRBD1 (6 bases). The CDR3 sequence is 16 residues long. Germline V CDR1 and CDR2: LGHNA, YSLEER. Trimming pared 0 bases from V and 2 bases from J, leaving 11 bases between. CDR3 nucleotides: TGCGCCAGCAGCCAAGAGTACAGGGTTGGCAATCAGCCCCAGCATTTT. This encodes CASSQEYRVGNQPQHF.

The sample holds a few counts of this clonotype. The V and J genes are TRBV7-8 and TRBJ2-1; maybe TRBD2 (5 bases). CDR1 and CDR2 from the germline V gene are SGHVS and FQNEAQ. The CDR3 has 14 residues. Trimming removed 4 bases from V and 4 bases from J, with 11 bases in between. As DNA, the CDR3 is TGTGCCAGCAGCTACTACGAGGGATACAATGAGCAGTTCTTC. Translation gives CASSYYEGYNEQFF.

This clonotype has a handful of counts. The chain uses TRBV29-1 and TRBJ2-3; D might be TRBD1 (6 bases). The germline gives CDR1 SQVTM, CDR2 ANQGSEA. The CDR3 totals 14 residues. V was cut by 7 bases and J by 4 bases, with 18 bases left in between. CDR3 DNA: TGCAGCGCCCAGGGGAGCCCGGGCGCAGATACGCAGTATTTT. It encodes CSAQGSPGADTQYF.

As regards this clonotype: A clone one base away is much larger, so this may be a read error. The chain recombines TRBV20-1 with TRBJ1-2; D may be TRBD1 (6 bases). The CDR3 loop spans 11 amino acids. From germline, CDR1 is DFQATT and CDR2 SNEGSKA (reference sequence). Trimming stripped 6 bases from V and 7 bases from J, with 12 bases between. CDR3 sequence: CSAEGGSGYTF. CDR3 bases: TGCAGTGCCGAGGGGGGTAGTGGCTACACCTTC.

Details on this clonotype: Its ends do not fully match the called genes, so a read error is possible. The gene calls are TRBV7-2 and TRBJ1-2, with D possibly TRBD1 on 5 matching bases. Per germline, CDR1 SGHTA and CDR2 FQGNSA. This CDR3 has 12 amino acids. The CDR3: CANSFAWGGHTF. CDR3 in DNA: TGTGCCAACAGCTTTGCGTGGGGGGGACACACCTTC.

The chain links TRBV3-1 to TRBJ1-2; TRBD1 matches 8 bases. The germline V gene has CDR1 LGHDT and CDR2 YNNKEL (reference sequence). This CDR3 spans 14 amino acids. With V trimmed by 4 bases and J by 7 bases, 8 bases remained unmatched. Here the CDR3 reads CASSPRDRPFGYTF. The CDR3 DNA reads TGTGCCAGCAGCCCCAGGGACAGGCCTTTTGGCTACACCTTC.

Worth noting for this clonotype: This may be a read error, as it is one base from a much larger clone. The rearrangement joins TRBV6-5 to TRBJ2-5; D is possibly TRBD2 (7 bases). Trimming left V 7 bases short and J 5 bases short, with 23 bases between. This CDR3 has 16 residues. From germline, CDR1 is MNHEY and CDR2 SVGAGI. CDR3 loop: CASTRAGGGAWETQYF. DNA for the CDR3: TGTGCCAGCACAAGAGCGGGTGGGGGGGCGTGGGAGACCCAGTACTTC.

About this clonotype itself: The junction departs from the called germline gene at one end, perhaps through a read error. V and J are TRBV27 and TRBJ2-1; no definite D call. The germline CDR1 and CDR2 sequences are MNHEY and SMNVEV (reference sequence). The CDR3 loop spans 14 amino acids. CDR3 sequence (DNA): TGTGCCGGCAGTGCCCTGAGCTCCTACAATGAGCAGTTCTTC. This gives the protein CAGSALSSYNEQFF.

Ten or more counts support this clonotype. CDR3 loop: CASSAGRRNPLFNISYGYTF. The CDR3 coding sequence is TGTGCCAGCAGTGCGGGACGAAGGAACCCCCTTTTCAATATCTCCTATGGCTACACCTTC. This chain connects TRBV12-3 or TRBV12-4 to TRBJ1-2; possibly TRBD1 for D (5 bases). Between the trimmed V and J ends, which lost 5 bases and 4 bases, there was a span of 32 bases. CDR3 length equals 20 residues.

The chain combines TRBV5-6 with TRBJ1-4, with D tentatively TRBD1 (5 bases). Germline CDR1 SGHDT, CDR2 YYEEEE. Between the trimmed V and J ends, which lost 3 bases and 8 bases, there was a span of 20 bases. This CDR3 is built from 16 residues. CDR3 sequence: CASSSLSSGGREKLFF. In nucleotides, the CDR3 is TGTGCCAGCAGCTCCCTTTCCTCGGGGGGTAGGGAAAAACTGTTTTTT.

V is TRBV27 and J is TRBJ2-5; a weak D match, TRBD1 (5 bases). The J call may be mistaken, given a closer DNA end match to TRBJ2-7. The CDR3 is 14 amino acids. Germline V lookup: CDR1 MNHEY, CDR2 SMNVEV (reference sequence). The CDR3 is CVGSLLPGFDEQYF. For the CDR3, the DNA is TGTGTCGGCAGTCTCCTCCCAGGGTTCGACGAGCAGTACTTC.

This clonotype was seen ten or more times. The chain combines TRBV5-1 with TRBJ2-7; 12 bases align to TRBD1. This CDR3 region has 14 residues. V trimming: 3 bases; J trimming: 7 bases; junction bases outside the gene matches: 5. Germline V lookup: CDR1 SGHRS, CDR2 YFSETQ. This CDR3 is CASSSRDRGQEQYF. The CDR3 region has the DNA TGCGCCAGCAGCTCCCGGGACAGGGGGCAGGAGCAGTACTTC.

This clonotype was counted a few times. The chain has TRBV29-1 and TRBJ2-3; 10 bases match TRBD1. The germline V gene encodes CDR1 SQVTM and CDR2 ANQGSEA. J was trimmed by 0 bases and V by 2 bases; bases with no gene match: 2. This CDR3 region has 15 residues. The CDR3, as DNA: TGCAGCGTTGAATCGGGACAGGGGAGCACAGATACGCAGTATTTT. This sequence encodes CSVESGQGSTDTQYF.

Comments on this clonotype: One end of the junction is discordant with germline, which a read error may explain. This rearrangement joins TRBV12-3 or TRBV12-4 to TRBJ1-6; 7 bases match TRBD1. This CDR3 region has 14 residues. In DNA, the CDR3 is TGTGCCATCAGTGTTACAGGGGCGAAAGGGGCCCTCCACTTT. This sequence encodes CAISVTGAKGALHF.

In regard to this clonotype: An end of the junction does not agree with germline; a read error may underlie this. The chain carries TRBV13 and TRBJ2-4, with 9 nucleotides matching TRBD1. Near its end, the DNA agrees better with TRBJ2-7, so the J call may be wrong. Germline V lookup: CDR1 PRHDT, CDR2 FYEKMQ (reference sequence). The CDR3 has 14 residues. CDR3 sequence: CASSLGTGSSEQYF. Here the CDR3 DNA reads TGTGCCAGCAGCCTAGGGACAGGGTCTAGCGAGCAGTACTTC.

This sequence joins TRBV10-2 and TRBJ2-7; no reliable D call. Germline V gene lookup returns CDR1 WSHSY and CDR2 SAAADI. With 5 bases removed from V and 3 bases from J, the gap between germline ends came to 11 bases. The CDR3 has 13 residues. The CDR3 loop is CASSPVSLYEQYF. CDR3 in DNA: TGCGCCAGCAGTCCAGTGTCACTCTACGAGCAGTACTTC.

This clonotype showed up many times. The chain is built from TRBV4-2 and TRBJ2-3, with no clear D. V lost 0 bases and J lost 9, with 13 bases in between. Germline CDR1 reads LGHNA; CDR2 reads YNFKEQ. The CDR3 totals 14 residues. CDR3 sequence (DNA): TGTGCCAGCAGCCAAGATGGGCCGCGCGACACGCAGTATTTT. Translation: CASSQDGPRDTQYF.

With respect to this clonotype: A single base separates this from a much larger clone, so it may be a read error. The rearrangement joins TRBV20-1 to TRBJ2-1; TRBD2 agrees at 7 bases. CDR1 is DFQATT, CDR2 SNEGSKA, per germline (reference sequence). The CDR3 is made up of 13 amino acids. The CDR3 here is CSARNGGNNGQFF. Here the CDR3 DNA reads TGCAGTGCTAGAAACGGGGGGAACAATGGGCAGTTCTTC.

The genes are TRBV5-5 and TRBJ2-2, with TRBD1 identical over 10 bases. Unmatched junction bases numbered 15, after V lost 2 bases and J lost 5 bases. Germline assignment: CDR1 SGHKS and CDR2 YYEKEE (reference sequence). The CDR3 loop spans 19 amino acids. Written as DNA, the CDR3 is TGTGCCAGCAGCTTAAACCGGGACAGGGGTCCCAGGAGGACCGGGGAGCTGTTTTTT. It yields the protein CASSLNRDRGPRRTGELFF.

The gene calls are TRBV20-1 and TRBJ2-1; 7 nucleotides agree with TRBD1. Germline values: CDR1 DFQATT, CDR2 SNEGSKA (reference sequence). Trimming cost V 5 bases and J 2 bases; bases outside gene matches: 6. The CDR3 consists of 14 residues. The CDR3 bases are TGCAGTGCTGGACGACAGGGAACCTACAATGAGCAGTTCTTC. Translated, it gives CSAGRQGTYNEQFF.

Written as DNA, the CDR3 is TGTGCCAGTAGTATAGGGGCAGGGTGGAATGAGCAGTTCTTC. The encoded protein is CASSIGAGWNEQFF. The chain joins TRBV19 to TRBJ2-1, with a possible D match to TRBD1 (5 bases). There are 14 residues in the CDR3. CDR1 LNHDA and CDR2 SQIVND come from the germline V gene (reference sequence). Trimming cost V 1 base and J 7 bases, with 11 bases left between them.

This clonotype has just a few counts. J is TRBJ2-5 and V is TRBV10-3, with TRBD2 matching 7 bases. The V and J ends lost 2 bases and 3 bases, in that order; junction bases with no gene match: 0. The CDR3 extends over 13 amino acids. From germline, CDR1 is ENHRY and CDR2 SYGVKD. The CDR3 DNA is TGTGCCATCAGTGAGCTAGCGGAAGAGACCCAGTACTTC. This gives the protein CAISELAEETQYF.

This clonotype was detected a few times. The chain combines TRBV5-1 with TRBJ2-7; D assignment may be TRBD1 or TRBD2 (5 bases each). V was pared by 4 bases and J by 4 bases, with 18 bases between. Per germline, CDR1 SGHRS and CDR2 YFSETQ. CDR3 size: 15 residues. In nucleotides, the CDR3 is TGCGCCAGCAGCCCCCTTGGGGCAGGAGGTTACGAGCAGTACTTC. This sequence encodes CASSPLGAGGYEQYF.

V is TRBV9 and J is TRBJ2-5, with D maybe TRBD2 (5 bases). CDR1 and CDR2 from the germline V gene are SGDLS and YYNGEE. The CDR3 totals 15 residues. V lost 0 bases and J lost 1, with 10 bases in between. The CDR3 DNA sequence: TGTGCCAGCAGCGTAGTCGAGGGCTCCCAAGAGACCCAGTACTTC. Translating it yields CASSVVEGSQETQYF. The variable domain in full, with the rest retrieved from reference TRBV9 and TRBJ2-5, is DSGVTQTPKHLITATGQRVTLRCSPRSGDLSVYWYQQSLDQGLQFLIQYYNGEERAKGNILERFSAQQFPDLHSELNLSSLELGDSALYFCASSVVEGSQETQYFGPGTRLLVL.

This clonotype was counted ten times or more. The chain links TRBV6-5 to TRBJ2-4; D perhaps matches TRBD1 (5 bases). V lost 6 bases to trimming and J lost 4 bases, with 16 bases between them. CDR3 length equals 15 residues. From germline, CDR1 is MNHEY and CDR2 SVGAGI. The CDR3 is CASRDSGKRKNIQYF. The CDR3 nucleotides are TGTGCCAGCAGAGACTCAGGGAAAAGAAAAAACATTCAGTACTTC.

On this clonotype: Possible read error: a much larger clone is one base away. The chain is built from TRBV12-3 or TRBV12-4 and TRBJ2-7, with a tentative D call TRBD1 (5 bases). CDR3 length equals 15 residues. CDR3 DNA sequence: TGTGCCGGCAGTTTTATCCGACAGCGAACCTACGAGCAGTACTTC. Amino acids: CAGSFIRQRTYEQYF.

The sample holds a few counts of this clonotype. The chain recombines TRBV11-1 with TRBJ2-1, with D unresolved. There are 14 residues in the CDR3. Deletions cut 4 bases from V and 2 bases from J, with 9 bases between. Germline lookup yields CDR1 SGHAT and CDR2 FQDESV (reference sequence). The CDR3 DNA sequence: TGTGCCAGCAGCTCCGCTCCACCCTACAATGAGCAGTTCTTC. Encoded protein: CASSSAPPYNEQFF. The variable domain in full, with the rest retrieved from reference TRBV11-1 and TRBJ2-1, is EAEVAQSPRYKITEKSQAVAFWCDPISGHATLYWYRQILGQGPELLVQFQDESVVDDSQLPKDRFSAERLKGVDSTLKIQPAELGDSAMYLCASSSAPPYNEQFFGPGTRLTVL.

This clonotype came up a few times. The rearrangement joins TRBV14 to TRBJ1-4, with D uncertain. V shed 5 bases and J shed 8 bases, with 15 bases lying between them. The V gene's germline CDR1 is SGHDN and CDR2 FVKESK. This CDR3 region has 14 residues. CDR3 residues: CASSSGITGEKLFF. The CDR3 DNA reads TGTGCCAGCAGCTCCGGGATAACGGGGGAAAAACTGTTTTTT.

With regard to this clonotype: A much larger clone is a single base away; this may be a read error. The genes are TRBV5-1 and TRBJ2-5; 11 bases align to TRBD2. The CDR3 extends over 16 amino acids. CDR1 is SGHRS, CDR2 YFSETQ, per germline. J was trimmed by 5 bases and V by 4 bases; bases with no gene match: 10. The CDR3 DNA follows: TGCGCCAGCAGCCCGGGGGGACTAGCGGCTCACGAGACCCAGTACTTC. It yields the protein CASSPGGLAAHETQYF.